The clone carrying this T cell receptor (beta chain) was recorded many times. No antigen is known for it. This sample was taken from a study of T-cell memory formation after mild COVID-19. Employing constant-segment primers, 5'RACE generated TCR alpha and TCR beta cDNA libraries bearing sample barcodes and UMIs. TCRdb reanalysed the 5' RACE reads using MiXCR and keeps one entry per CDR3 protein. This table has 140,000 to 150,000 distinct CDR3 sequences, 6% appearing once. This CDR3 spans 16 amino acids. Germline V gene lookup returns CDR1 KGHDR and CDR2 SFDVKD. With 5 bases clipped from V and 2 bases from J, the junction kept 7 bases outside the gene matches. Study-wide results and limits: There were some responding clones in pre-infection memory, which suggested that cross-reactive memory had joined.

The sequencing sample was made of PBMCs or a T cell subset sorted from them (not recorded which). The sequence came from an adult woman who had mild COVID-19 (a few samples of this study predate the infection). Cell type and time point are not known. The rearrangement links TRBV24-1 to TRBJ1-2; 10 positions match TRBD1. CDR3 sequence reads: CATSAGQGDGNYGYTF. The CDR3 DNA is TGTGCCACCAGTGCCGGACAGGGGGATGGCAACTATGGCTACACCTTC.